This T cell receptor (beta chain) derives from a study of OX40 agonist ivuxolimab in advanced cancers. Study-level information: Ivuxolimab was administered intravenously to patients at 0.01 to 10 mg/kg every 2 weeks. Partial responses were achieved by three patients, one with hepatocellular carcinoma and two with cutaneous melanoma. Study-level findings and limits: In the 0.1 to 3.0 mg/kg range, CD4+ and CD8+ blood T cells had expanded clonally by week 6.

Generated by immunoSEQ multiplex PCR, the TCRdb table keeps only in-frame clones and is missing some. Among around 72,000 clones, more than 75% were seen once, and the ten largest hold roughly 8%. This clone has a single count. Its target is not known. This CDR3 spans 13 amino acids. Per germline, CDR1 SGHRS and CDR2 YFSETQ. The V and J ends lost 4 bases and 6 bases respectively, with 12 bases between them. The source material was CD4+ or CD8+ T cells sorted from blood, sampled in a trial of the OX40 agonist ivuxolimab. The chain joins TRBV5-1 to TRBJ2-3, with unresolved D. The TCR sequence derives from an adult with an advanced solid tumor such as melanoma, head and neck, liver or kidney cancer. CDR3 sequence: CASSPTLWDTQYF. CDR3 DNA sequence: TGCGCCAGCAGCCCAACTCTCTGGGATACGCAGTATTTT.